Following are 14 T cell receptor beta chains from one sample sequenced in a study of blood T cell repertoires in COVID-19. TCRdb's table, derived via immunoSEQ multiplex PCR, lists solely in-frame clones and lacks some. The data show about 75,000 clones, roughly 88% seen once. The sample comprised peripheral blood. The receptor source for this set is a human donor in a cohort sampled during active COVID-19.

This clone was seen just once. The chain is built from TRBV10-3 and TRBJ2-5; TRBD2 might be the D (7 bases). V gave up 4 bases and J gave up 6 bases, with 15 bases separating them. CDR3 length: 14 amino acids. Germline CDR1 ENHRY, CDR2 SYGVKD. The CDR3 sequence: CAISVEGGMKTQYF. The CDR3 DNA is TGTGCCATCAGTGTAGAGGGGGGGATGAAGACCCAGTACTTC.

The CDR3 here is CASSPQGRGSTEAFF. As DNA, the CDR3 is TGTGCCAGCAGCCCCCAGGGGAGGGGGTCCACTGAAGCTTTCTTT. The rearrangement uses TRBV7-2 and TRBJ1-1; D might be TRBD1 (6 bases). Germline V gives CDR1 SGHTA, CDR2 FQGNSA. The CDR3 spans 15 residues. V shed 5 bases and J shed 4 bases, with 17 bases lying between them.

The chain carries TRBV3-1 (or the pseudogene TRBV3-2) and TRBJ2-3, with 8 bases that match TRBD2. In germline, CDR1 is LGHDT, CDR2 YNNKEL (reference sequence). Trimming cost V 4 bases and J 5 bases; bases outside gene matches: 11. The CDR3 loop spans 16 amino acids. This chain's CDR3 is CASSLPGGRGRDTQYF. The CDR3, as DNA: TGTGCCAGCAGCCTCCCGGGGGGGAGGGGTAGAGATACGCAGTATTTT.

This rearrangement joins TRBV18 to TRBJ2-2, with 8 bases aligning to TRBD1. This CDR3 spans 15 amino acids. The V gene end was trimmed by 1 base and the J gene end by 6 bases; junction bases not matched to a gene: 4. Germline CDR1 is KGHSH and CDR2 is LQKENI. The CDR3 DNA is TGTGCCAGCTCACCACAGACAGGGGAGGCCGGGGAGCTGTTTTTT. Translated: CASSPQTGEAGELFF.

J is TRBJ2-7 and V is TRBV7-2, with 11 bases fitting TRBD2. Trimming at V came to 2 bases and at J to 2 bases, leaving 2 bases not matched to a gene. Germline CDR1 SGHTA, CDR2 FQGNSA. This CDR3 region has 15 residues. The CDR3 loop reads CASSLSSGGAYEQYF. DNA of the CDR3: TGTGCCAGCAGCTTAAGTAGCGGGGGGGCCTACGAGCAGTACTTC.

This chain uses TRBV4-3 with TRBJ2-3, with 10 nucleotides matching TRBD2. The V segment lost 3 bases and the J segment 4 bases; nucleotides outside the gene matches: 4. The CDR3 loop spans 15 amino acids. Germline assignment: CDR1 LGHNA and CDR2 YSLEER. Written as DNA, the CDR3 is TGCGCCAGCAGCCAGGAAGCGGGGGGGGCAGATACGCAGTATTTT. It specifies CASSQEAGGADTQYF.

The chain links TRBV10-1 to TRBJ2-3; TRBD2 matches 11 bases. Germline-derived CDR1 and CDR2 are WNHNN and SYGVQD (reference sequence). The CDR3 is 15 residues long. V dropped 4 bases and J dropped 1; count of bases not matched to a gene: 1. The CDR3 loop reads CASSVGLAGTDTQYF. CDR3 coding DNA: TGCGCCAGCAGTGTGGGACTAGCGGGCACAGATACGCAGTATTTT.

The chain couples TRBV13 to TRBJ2-5; maybe TRBD1 (6 bases). CDR1 and CDR2 from the germline V gene are PRHDT and FYEKMQ (reference sequence). CDR3 length equals 13 residues. The V gene lost 5 bases and the J gene lost 3 bases, with 10 bases spanning the gap. CDR3 nucleotides: TGTGCCAGCAGCCCCGCAGGGGAAGAGACCCAGTACTTC. Translating gives CASSPAGEETQYF.

The chain carries TRBV6-4 and TRBJ2-7; D is uncertain. The CDR3 is made up of 12 amino acids. V was cut by 7 bases and J by 3 bases, with 10 bases left in between. The germline gives CDR1 MRHNA, CDR2 SNTAGT. CDR3 coding DNA: TGTGCCAGCACCACGGGTATCTACGAGCAGTACTTC. Translation: CASTTGIYEQYF.

The chain has TRBV7-2 and TRBJ2-7; 8 bases map to TRBD1. In germline, CDR1 is SGHTA, CDR2 FQGNSA. This CDR3 contains 14 residues. Trimming cost V 5 bases and J 3 bases; bases outside gene matches: 6. CDR3 sequence: CASSPGGRYYEQYF. CDR3 DNA sequence: TGTGCCAGCAGCCCAGGGGGCAGGTACTACGAGCAGTACTTC.

This clone was detected only once. This sequence joins TRBV7-9 and TRBJ2-3; 7 positions match TRBD1. In germline, CDR1 is SEHNR, CDR2 FQNEAQ (reference sequence). The CDR3 runs to 15 residues. V dropped 4 bases and J dropped 4; count of bases not matched to a gene: 8. DNA for the CDR3: TGTGCCAGCAGCTCAAAACAGGGGATCGCAGATACGCAGTATTTT. Its protein is CASSSKQGIADTQYF.

V gene TRBV4-3 combines with J gene TRBJ2-1, with 8 nucleotides matching TRBD1. Germline CDR1 is LGHNA and CDR2 is YSLEER. The CDR3 contains 15 residues. The trim removed 1 base at V and 4 bases at J, leaving 3 bases unmatched. The CDR3 DNA is TGCGCCAGCAGCCAAGGGGGACAGGTATACAATGAGCAGTTCTTC. Protein: CASSQGGQVYNEQFF.

The J gene is TRBJ1-4, the V gene TRBV11-3, with 8 bases identical to TRBD1. This CDR3 spans 20 amino acids. CDR1 and CDR2 (germline): SGHNT, YENEEA. With 5 bases clipped from V and 2 bases from J, the junction kept 19 bases outside the gene matches. This chain's CDR3 is CASSPSPYRGWFGTNEKLFF. CDR3 coding DNA: TGTGCCAGCAGCCCCTCCCCCTACAGGGGGTGGTTCGGTACTAATGAAAAACTGTTTTTT.

The genes are TRBV7-9 and TRBJ2-7, with unresolved D. The ends were cut back, 1 base at V and 1 base at J, with 11 bases in the middle. The CDR3 covers 15 residues. Germline V CDR1 and CDR2: SEHNR, FQNEAQ (reference sequence). The CDR3 coding sequence is TGTGCCAGCAGCTTAGGAACCCTACGGTCCTACGAGCAGTACTTC. Translation gives CASSLGTLRSYEQYF.